One sample yielded the 7 T cell receptor beta chains listed below, sequenced in a study of T cells in Graves' hyperthyroidism and ophthalmopathy. Amplification yielded TCR beta CDR3 regions, with RNA transcripts as the source. The HTBI primer set was used in a first-round RT-PCR of the TCR CDR3. TCRdb processed the multiplex PCR reads anew with MiXCR; each CDR3 protein has one entry. The repertoire holds about 410,000 distinct CDR3 sequences, around 15% seen once, with roughly a fifth in the top ten. Material: blood. These receptors all come from a woman aged 30 to 39 with Graves' ophthalmopathy.

This clonotype occurred many times. The gene calls are TRBV20-1 and TRBJ1-2; 8 nucleotides align to TRBD1. The CDR3 runs to 13 residues. V lost 6 bases to trimming and J lost 7 bases; unmatched junction nucleotides: 10. CDR1 is DFQATT and CDR2 is SNEGSKA in the germline V gene (reference sequence). Written as DNA, the CDR3 is TGCAGTGCGCAATGGGGACAGGACTCTGGCTACACCTTC. It encodes CSAQWGQDSGYTF.

This clonotype was observed at least ten times. The rearrangement joins TRBV7-2 to TRBJ2-1, with 9 bases identical to TRBD1. Germline-derived CDR1 and CDR2 are SGHTA and FQGNSA. The CDR3 length is 17 residues. The V segment lost 5 bases and the J segment 1 base; nucleotides outside the gene matches: 9. The CDR3 sequence: CASSKMTGTGSYNEQFF. CDR3 DNA sequence: TGTGCCAGCAGCAAAATGACAGGGACAGGGTCCTACAATGAGCAGTTCTTC.

This clonotype was detected many times. The rearrangement links TRBV7-8 to TRBJ2-1; 8 bases are shared with TRBD1. After removal of 5 bases from V and 4 bases from J, the junction contained 10 bases not matched to a gene. The germline V gene encodes CDR1 SGHVS and CDR2 FQNEAQ. The CDR3 length is 16 residues. The CDR3 bases are TGTGCCAGCAGCGGAGCGACAGGGGCCACTTACAATGAGCAGTTCTTC. Translating gives CASSGATGATYNEQFF. The whole variable domain, filled in from reference TRBV7-8 and TRBJ2-1, reads GAGVSQSPRYKVAKRGQDVALRCDPISGHVSLFWYQQALGQGPEFLTYFQNEAQLDKSGLPSDRFFAERPEGSVSTLKIQRTQQEDSAVYLCASSGATGATYNEQFFGPGTRLTVL.

The chain joins TRBV2 to TRBJ2-3, with 7 bases fitting TRBD1. The CDR3 loop spans 13 amino acids. CDR1 is SNHLY, CDR2 FYNNEI, per germline. Trimming at V came to 5 bases and at J to 5 bases, leaving 4 bases not matched to a gene. The CDR3 coding sequence is TGTGCCAGCAGTACAGGGGCGGGAGATACGCAGTATTTT. Amino acids: CASSTGAGDTQYF.

This clonotype was seen a few times. V usage is TRBV20-1 and J usage is TRBJ2-1; 9 nucleotides align to TRBD1. The ends lost 8 bases at V and 1 base at J; junction bases unmatched: 6. In germline, CDR1 is DFQATT, CDR2 SNEGSKA (reference sequence). The CDR3 has 14 residues. The CDR3 DNA is TGCAGTACCCGGGACAGGGTGTCCTACAATGAGCAGTTCTTC. This codes for CSTRDRVSYNEQFF.

A few counts support this clonotype. J is TRBJ1-4 and V is TRBV5-1; D is perhaps TRBD1 (6 bases). Between the trimmed V and J ends, which lost 5 bases and 3 bases, there was a span of 11 bases. The CDR3 sequence is 14 residues long. Germline V gene sequence: CDR1 SGHRS, CDR2 YFSETQ. DNA of the CDR3: TGCGCCAGCAGAACAGGGTTAGCTAATGAAAAACTGTTTTTT. It translates to CASRTGLANEKLFF.

This clonotype was detected ten times or more. The chain carries TRBV5-1 and TRBJ2-3; TRBD1 matches 7 bases. Germline V gene sequence: CDR1 SGHRS, CDR2 YFSETQ. Trimming removed 0 bases from V and 1 base from J; junction bases left unmatched: 2. This CDR3 spans 15 amino acids. CDR3 coding DNA: TGCGCCAGCAGCTTGGGGGACAGTCGCACAGATACGCAGTATTTT. It codes for CASSLGDSRTDTQYF.